The 5 T cell receptor beta chains in this list originate from one sample, sequenced in a study of blood T cell repertoires in COVID-19. The assay was immunoSEQ multiplex PCR, and TCRdb's table has in-frame clones only and misses some. The sample carries 250,000 to 300,000 clones, around 86% recorded once. The sample comprised PBMCs or T cells enriched from blood (not recorded which). The source is a man younger than 30 who had recovered from COVID-19.

This sequence joins TRBV27 and TRBJ2-7, with TRBD2 matching 9 bases. V gave up 5 bases and J gave up 3 bases; unmatched junction bases: 8. Per germline, CDR1 MNHEY and CDR2 SMNVEV (reference sequence). The CDR3 length is 15 residues. The CDR3 DNA follows: TGTGCCAGCAGTCCCTGGGTGCGGGGGGGCTACGAGCAGTACTTC. It specifies CASSPWVRGGYEQYF.

V gene TRBV6-5 combines with J gene TRBJ2-2, with D maybe TRBD2 (6 bases). V lost 5 bases and J lost 4, with 11 bases in between. Germline CDR1 and CDR2: MNHEY and SVGAGI. The CDR3 runs to 14 residues. The CDR3 nucleotides read TGTGCCAGCAGTCTAACCGGGGGCACCGGGGAGCTGTTTTTT. It yields the protein CASSLTGGTGELFF.

J is TRBJ1-6 and V is TRBV6-1, with D tentatively TRBD1 (5 bases). The germline gives CDR1 MNHNS, CDR2 SASEGT. V lost 3 bases, J lost 7 bases, and 7 bases lay in between. The length of the CDR3 is 13 residues. The CDR3 bases are TGTGCCAGCAGTGAGGGGGGAAATTCACCCCTCCACTTT. Translation: CASSEGGNSPLHF.

The chain carries TRBV15 and TRBJ1-1; D is unclear. Trimming shortened V by 0 bases and J by 3 bases, and 8 bases separated the two germline ends. The CDR3 runs 14 residues. Germline V gene sequence: CDR1 LNHNV, CDR2 YYDKDF (reference sequence). As DNA, the CDR3 is TGTGCCACCAGCAGAGATCGAACGGACACTGAAGCTTTCTTT. This sequence encodes CATSRDRTDTEAFF.

The chain links TRBV27 to TRBJ2-1; tentative D call: TRBD1 (6 bases). CDR1 is MNHEY and CDR2 is SMNVEV in the germline V gene (reference sequence). The V end lost 5 bases, the J end lost 8 bases, and 10 bases lay between the germline ends. CDR3 length equals 12 residues. CDR3 sequence (DNA): TGTGCCAGCAGTACACAGGGAGATGAGCAGTTCTTC. This gives the protein CASSTQGDEQFF.